Below are 11 T cell receptor beta chains sequenced from a single sample in a study of OX40 agonist ivuxolimab in advanced cancers. The repertoire was sequenced with immunoSEQ multiplex PCR; TCRdb's copy has only in-frame clones and lacks some. Seen here are around 97,000 clones, roughly nine tenths observed once, and the top ten hold around 5.9%. The sample consisted of CD4+ or CD8+ T cells sorted from blood, taken in a trial of the OX40 agonist ivuxolimab. These receptors originate from an adult with an advanced solid tumor such as melanoma, head and neck, liver or kidney cancer.

The V gene is TRBV6-1, the J gene TRBJ2-1; a possible D gene is TRBD2 (6 bases). Germline V gives CDR1 MNHNS, CDR2 SASEGT. CDR3 length equals 16 residues. V was clipped by 2 bases and J by 0 bases, with 11 bases between them. The CDR3 DNA reads as TGTGCCAGCAGTGAAAGGCGGGATTACTCCTACAATGAGCAGTTCTTC. This translates into CASSERRDYSYNEQFF.

The chain carries TRBV28 and TRBJ2-2; D is undetermined. Trimming removed 5 bases from V and 9 bases from J, with 13 bases in between. Germline values: CDR1 MDHEN, CDR2 SYDVKM. The CDR3 extends over 13 amino acids. The CDR3 DNA reads as TGTGCCAGCAGTCCTTTAATTGTACGGGAGCTGTTTTTT. Residues: CASSPLIVRELFF.

The J gene is TRBJ1-4, the V gene TRBV30; TRBD1 matches 9 bases. The germline gives CDR1 GTSNPN, CDR2 SVGIG (reference sequence). The CDR3 extends over 12 amino acids. Germline trimming cut 3 bases from V and 8 bases from J; bases unmatched to any gene: 1. The chain's CDR3 is CAWRDRGEKLFF. The CDR3 coding sequence is TGTGCCTGGAGGGACAGGGGCGAAAAACTGTTTTTT.

About this clone: Germline and junction disagree at one end, which may indicate a read error. The V call is TRBV7-9, the J call TRBJ2-5; possibly TRBD1 for D (7 bases). The CDR3 consists of 15 residues. Germline assignment: CDR1 SEHNR and CDR2 FQNEAQ (reference sequence). CDR3 DNA: TGTGCCAGCACCTTAGCCGGGGGACAGCAAGAGACCCAGTACTTC. Its translation is CASTLAGGQQETQYF.

This chain joins TRBV5-1 and TRBJ2-5; D is perhaps TRBD2 (5 bases). Germline loops: CDR1 SGHRS, CDR2 YFSETQ. Deletions cut 4 bases from V and 4 bases from J, with 17 bases between. The CDR3 length is 15 residues. The CDR3 sequence is CASSSRGLFTETQYF. Here the CDR3 DNA reads TGCGCCAGCAGCAGCCGGGGTCTCTTTACAGAGACCCAGTACTTC.

The chain links TRBV11-2 to TRBJ2-3; TRBD2 agrees at 11 bases. V was clipped by 1 base and J by 5 bases; unmatched bases: 2. The CDR3 length is 15 residues. CDR1 and CDR2 from the germline V gene are SGHAT and FQNNGV. The DNA for the CDR3 is TGTGCCAGCAGCTTAGCTAGCGGGGGGCGAGATACGCAGTATTTT. Translated, it gives CASSLASGGRDTQYF.

The count of this clone is one. The chain uses TRBV6-1 and TRBJ2-5; D gene uncertain. This CDR3 has 14 amino acids. Germline CDR1 reads MNHNS; CDR2 reads SASEGT. Trimming removed 5 bases from V and 2 bases from J, with 12 bases in between. The DNA of the CDR3 is TGTGCCAGCAGTTATCACGGGCCACAAGAGACCCAGTACTTC. It is translated as CASSYHGPQETQYF.

The rearrangement joins TRBV7-9 to TRBJ1-2; D is unclear. CDR3 length equals 11 residues. Per the germline V gene, CDR1 is SEHNR and CDR2 is FQNEAQ (reference sequence). Trimming left V 4 bases short and J 13 bases short, with 13 bases between. This CDR3 reads CASSSGRFPTF. The CDR3 DNA follows: TGTGCCAGCAGCTCAGGACGGTTTCCCACCTTC.

The rearrangement links TRBV7-3 to TRBJ1-4; no clear D gene. The CDR3 covers 17 residues. V was cut by 1 base and J by 5 bases, with 17 bases left in between. Germline CDR1 is SGHTA and CDR2 is FQGTGA. The CDR3 region has the DNA TGTGCCAGCAGCTTAAGAGAGAGGGCAGGAGAAAATGAAAAACTGTTTTTT. It yields the protein CASSLRERAGENEKLFF.

The V call is TRBV18, the J call TRBJ2-7; 8 bases line up with TRBD1. J was trimmed by 2 bases and V by 2 bases; bases with no gene match: 8. The germline gives CDR1 KGHSH, CDR2 LQKENI. The CDR3 runs to 16 residues. CDR3 protein: CASSPLSTGDTYEQYF. CDR3 nucleotide sequence: TGTGCCAGCTCACCATTGTCGACAGGGGACACCTACGAGCAGTACTTC.

This chain connects TRBV9 to TRBJ2-6, with TRBD2 as a possible D gene (7 bases). V lost 1 base, J lost 6 bases, and 14 bases lay in between. CDR1 and CDR2 (germline): SGDLS, YYNGEE. CDR3 length: 16 amino acids. The CDR3 DNA is TGTGCCAGCAGCGTACATACGGGGGGACAGGCCAACGTCCTGACTTTC. It yields the protein CASSVHTGGQANVLTF. The full variable domain, completed using reference TRBV9 and TRBJ2-6, is DSGVTQTPKHLITATGQRVTLRCSPRSGDLSVYWYQQSLDQGLQFLIQYYNGEERAKGNILERFSAQQFPDLHSELNLSSLELGDSALYFCASSVHTGGQANVLTFGAGSRLTVL.